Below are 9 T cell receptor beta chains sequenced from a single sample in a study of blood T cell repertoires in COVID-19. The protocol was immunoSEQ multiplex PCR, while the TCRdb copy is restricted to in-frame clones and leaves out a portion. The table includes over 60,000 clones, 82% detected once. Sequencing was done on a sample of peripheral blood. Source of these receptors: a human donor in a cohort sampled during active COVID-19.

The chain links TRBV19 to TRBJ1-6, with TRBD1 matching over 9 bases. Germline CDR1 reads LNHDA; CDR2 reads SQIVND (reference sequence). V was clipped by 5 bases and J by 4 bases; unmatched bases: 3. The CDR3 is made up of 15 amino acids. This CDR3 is CASSLGQGYNSPLHF. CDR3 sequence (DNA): TGTGCCAGTAGTTTGGGACAGGGATATAATTCACCCCTCCACTTT.

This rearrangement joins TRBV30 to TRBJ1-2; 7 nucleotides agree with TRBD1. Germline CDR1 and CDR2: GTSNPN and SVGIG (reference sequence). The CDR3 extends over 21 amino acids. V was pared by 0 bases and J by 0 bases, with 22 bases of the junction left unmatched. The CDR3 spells CAWSVSRTGDFSSLTNYGYTF. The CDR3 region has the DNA TGTGCCTGGAGTGTCAGTCGAACAGGGGATTTCTCCTCCTTAACTAACTATGGCTACACCTTC.

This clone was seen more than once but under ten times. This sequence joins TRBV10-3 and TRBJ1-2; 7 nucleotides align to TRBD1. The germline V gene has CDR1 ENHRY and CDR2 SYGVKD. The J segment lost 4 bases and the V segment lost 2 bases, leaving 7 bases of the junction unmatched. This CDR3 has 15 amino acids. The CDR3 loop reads CAISELTGMAYGYTF. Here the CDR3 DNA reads TGTGCCATCAGTGAGCTGACAGGGATGGCCTATGGCTACACCTTC.

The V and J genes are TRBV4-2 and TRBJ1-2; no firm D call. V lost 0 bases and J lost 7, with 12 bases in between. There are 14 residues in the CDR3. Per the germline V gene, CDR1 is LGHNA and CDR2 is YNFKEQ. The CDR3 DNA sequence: TGTGCCAGCAGCCAAGATTCGGGGTATGGTGGCTACACCTTC. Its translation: CASSQDSGYGGYTF.

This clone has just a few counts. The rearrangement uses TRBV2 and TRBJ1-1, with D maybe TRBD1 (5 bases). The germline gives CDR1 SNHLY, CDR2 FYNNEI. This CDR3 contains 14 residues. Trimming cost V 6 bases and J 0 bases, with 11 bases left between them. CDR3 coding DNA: TGTGCCAGCAGGGCCGGGACTCTGAACACTGAAGCTTTCTTT. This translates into CASRAGTLNTEAFF.

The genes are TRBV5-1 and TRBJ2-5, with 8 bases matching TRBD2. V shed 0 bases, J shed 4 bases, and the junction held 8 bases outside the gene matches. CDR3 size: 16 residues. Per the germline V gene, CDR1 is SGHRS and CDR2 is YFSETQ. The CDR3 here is CASSLEPSGGSETQYF. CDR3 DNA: TGCGCCAGCAGCTTGGAGCCAAGCGGGGGTTCAGAGACCCAGTACTTC. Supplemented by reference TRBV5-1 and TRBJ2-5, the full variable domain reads KAGVTQTPRYLIKTRGQQVTLSCSPISGHRSVSWYQQTPGQGLQFLFEYFSETQRNKGNFPGRFSGRQFSNSRSEMNVSTLELGDSALYLCASSLEPSGGSETQYFGPGTRLLVL.

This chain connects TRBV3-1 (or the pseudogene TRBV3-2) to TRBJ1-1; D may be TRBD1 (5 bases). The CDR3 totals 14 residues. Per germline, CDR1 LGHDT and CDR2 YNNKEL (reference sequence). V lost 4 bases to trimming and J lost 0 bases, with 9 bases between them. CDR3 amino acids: CASSPGVMNTEAFF. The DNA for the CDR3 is TGTGCCAGCAGCCCGGGGGTGATGAACACTGAAGCTTTCTTT.

CDR3: CASSLLAGVSTDTQYF. The CDR3 DNA sequence: TGCGCCAGCAGCCTCCTAGCGGGGGTTAGCACAGATACGCAGTATTTT. This rearrangement joins TRBV5-1 to TRBJ2-3; 10 bases map to TRBD2. CDR3 size: 16 residues. With 4 bases clipped from V and 0 bases from J, the junction kept 5 bases outside the gene matches. Germline V gene sequence: CDR1 SGHRS, CDR2 YFSETQ.

CDR3 DNA: TGTGCCTGGAGTACGGGACTAGTTGTCCACGAGCAGTACTTC. Encoded protein: CAWSTGLVVHEQYF. V usage is TRBV30 and J usage is TRBJ2-7, with 8 bases matching TRBD2. This CDR3 has 14 amino acids. Germline values: CDR1 GTSNPN, CDR2 SVGIG (reference sequence). The V segment lost 2 bases and the J segment 5 bases; nucleotides outside the gene matches: 8.